Listed below are T cell receptor beta chains from one sample, sequenced in a study of T cell changes during pregnancy in multiple sclerosis. Only in-frame clones appear in the TCRdb table, and some are missing; sequencing was by immunoSEQ multiplex PCR. The sample consists of around 62,000 clones, 80% to 95% of them appearing once. Sequenced material: peripheral blood, taken in the second trimester of pregnancy. Every receptor here comes from a female donor in good health, enrolled as a control in a pregnancy study. The CDR3 runs from the conserved cysteine through the conserved F or W. D genes are given only for firm matches. Part of the rows lack a size; the others show once, few, many or a class for expanded clones.

clone size: NA
D gene: TRBD1
CDR3 length: 17
V gene: TRBV5-1
J gene: TRBJ2-7
CDR3 protein: CASSFDRGRIASYEQYF
CDR3 DNA: TGCGCCAGCAGCTTCGACAGGGGAAGAATTGCCTCCTACGAGCAGTACTTC

clone size: once
D gene: NA
CDR3 length: 17
V gene: TRBV7-2
J gene: TRBJ2-7
CDR3 protein: CASSHMGLSRGYYEQYF
CDR3 DNA: TGTGCCAGCAGCCATATGGGGTTAAGTCGGGGTTACTACGAGCAGTACTTC

clone size: NA
D gene: TRBD1
CDR3 length: 15
V gene: TRBV7-2
J gene: TRBJ1-1
CDR3 protein: CASSLGGQGGTEAFF
CDR3 DNA: TGTGCCAGCAGCTTAGGGGGACAGGGTGGCACTGAAGCTTTCTTT

clone size: NA
D gene: TRBD2
CDR3 length: 18
V gene: TRBV28
J gene: TRBJ2-3
CDR3 protein: CASSQSGGSSGGTDTQYF
CDR3 DNA: TGTGCCAGCAGCCAAAGCGGGGGCTCTTCGGGGGGCACAGATACGCAGTATTTT

clone size: NA
D gene: NA
CDR3 length: 13
V gene: TRBV13
J gene: TRBJ2-7
CDR3 protein: CASSSGEHREQYF
CDR3 DNA: TGTGCCAGCAGCTCCGGAGAACATCGCGAGCAGTACTTC

clone size: once
D gene: NA
CDR3 length: 13
V gene: TRBV6-4
J gene: TRBJ2-2
CDR3 protein: CASEEGNTGELFF
CDR3 DNA: TGTGCCTCGGAGGAGGGGAACACCGGGGAGCTGTTTTTT

clone size: NA
D gene: TRBD2
CDR3 length: 16
V gene: TRBV7-9
J gene: TRBJ2-1
CDR3 protein: CASSSLGLAPNNEQFF
CDR3 DNA: TGTGCCAGCAGCTCCCTCGGACTAGCGCCAAACAATGAGCAGTTCTTC

clone size: NA
D gene: TRBD1
CDR3 length: 15
V gene: TRBV7-8
J gene: TRBJ1-1
CDR3 protein: CASSERQGRVTEAFF
CDR3 DNA: TGTGCCAGCAGCGAACGACAGGGGAGGGTCACTGAAGCTTTCTTT

clone size: NA
D gene: NA
CDR3 length: 16
V gene: TRBV11-2
J gene: TRBJ1-5
CDR3 protein: CASSLGLSSSNQPQHF
CDR3 DNA: TGTGCCAGCAGCTTAGGACTCAGTTCTAGCAATCAGCCCCAGCATTTT

clone size: NA
D gene: TRBD1
CDR3 length: 15
V gene: TRBV7-9
J gene: TRBJ1-5
CDR3 protein: CASSKDRGSNQPQHF
CDR3 DNA: TGTGCCAGCAGCAAGGACAGGGGCAGCAATCAGCCCCAGCATTTT

clone size: NA
D gene: NA
CDR3 length: 16
V gene: TRBV7-9
J gene: TRBJ1-1
CDR3 protein: CASSSIQTPPNTEAFF
CDR3 DNA: TGTGCCAGCAGCTCCATTCAGACACCACCGAACACTGAAGCTTTCTTT

clone size: NA
D gene: TRBD2
CDR3 length: 22
V gene: TRBV9
J gene: TRBJ2-5
CDR3 protein: CASSVGLGGRGTSGRERETQYF
CDR3 DNA: TGTGCCAGCAGCGTAGGTCTGGGAGGTCGGGGGACTAGCGGGAGGGAGAGAGAGACCCAGTACTTC

clone size: NA
D gene: NA
CDR3 length: 15
V gene: TRBV25-1
J gene: TRBJ1-2
CDR3 protein: CASSEPGVGPYGYTF
CDR3 DNA: TGTGCCAGCAGTGAACCAGGGGTGGGACCGTATGGCTACACCTTC

clone size: NA
D gene: TRBD2
CDR3 length: 14
V gene: TRBV4-1
J gene: TRBJ2-7
CDR3 protein: CASSRGLARYEQYF
CDR3 DNA: TGCGCCAGCAGCCGTGGACTAGCGAGATACGAGCAGTACTTC

clone size: NA
D gene: NA
CDR3 length: 13
V gene: TRBV19
J gene: TRBJ2-3
CDR3 protein: CASSWTVTDTQYF
CDR3 DNA: TGTGCCTCAAGTTGGACAGTCACAGATACGCAGTATTTT

clone size: NA
D gene: TRBD2
CDR3 length: 15
V gene: TRBV18
J gene: TRBJ2-7
CDR3 protein: CASSSLAEDSYEQYF
CDR3 DNA: TGTGCCAGCTCGTCCCTAGCGGAGGATTCCTACGAGCAGTACTTC

clone size: NA
D gene: NA
CDR3 length: 14
V gene: TRBV27
J gene: TRBJ1-5
CDR3 protein: CASSVQGESQPQHF
CDR3 DNA: TGTGCCAGCAGTGTACAGGGTGAAAGTCAGCCCCAGCATTTT

clone size: NA
D gene: TRBD1
CDR3 length: 15
V gene: TRBV27
J gene: TRBJ1-6
CDR3 protein: CASSLRTGMNSPLHF
CDR3 DNA: TGTGCCAGCAGTTTAAGGACAGGGATGAATTCACCCCTCCACTTT

clone size: NA
D gene: NA
CDR3 length: 14
V gene: TRBV18
J gene: TRBJ2-7
CDR3 protein: CASSPRSGTGEQYF
CDR3 DNA: TGTGCCAGCTCCCCACGTAGCGGTACAGGCGAGCAGTACTTC

clone size: once
D gene: TRBD2
CDR3 length: 13
V gene: TRBV10-3
J gene: TRBJ2-7
CDR3 protein: CAIASGVSYEQYF
CDR3 DNA: TGTGCCATTGCTAGCGGGGTCTCCTACGAGCAGTACTTC

clone size: once
D gene: NA
CDR3 length: 11
V gene: TRBV6-1
J gene: TRBJ2-5
CDR3 protein: CASRQQETQYF
CDR3 DNA: TGTGCCAGCAGACAGCAAGAGACCCAGTACTTC

clone size: NA
D gene: TRBD1
CDR3 length: 14
V gene: TRBV11-3
J gene: TRBJ2-7
CDR3 protein: CASSHRQGSYEQYF
CDR3 DNA: TGTGCCAGCAGCCATCGACAGGGGTCCTACGAGCAGTACTTC

clone size: NA
D gene: NA
CDR3 length: 17
V gene: TRBV7-9
J gene: TRBJ2-2
CDR3 protein: CASSPLILGRNTGELFF
CDR3 DNA: TGTGCCAGCAGCCCTTTGATTTTGGGGCGTAACACCGGGGAGCTGTTTTTT

clone size: NA
D gene: NA
CDR3 length: 13
V gene: TRBV29-1
J gene: TRBJ1-1
CDR3 protein: CSVPKQGFAEAFF
CDR3 DNA: TGCAGCGTTCCGAAACAGGGTTTTGCTGAAGCTTTCTTT

clone size: NA
D gene: TRBD1
CDR3 length: 15
V gene: TRBV18
J gene: TRBJ2-1
CDR3 protein: CASSPKQGGGNEQFF
CDR3 DNA: TGTGCCAGCTCACCAAAACAAGGGGGCGGTAATGAGCAGTTCTTC

clone size: NA
D gene: TRBD1
CDR3 length: 15
V gene: TRBV5-1
J gene: TRBJ1-2
CDR3 protein: CASGSTGTWTIGYTF
CDR3 DNA: TGCGCCAGCGGATCGACAGGGACCTGGACTATTGGCTACACCTTC

clone size: NA
D gene: NA
CDR3 length: 13
V gene: TRBV18
J gene: TRBJ1-4
CDR3 protein: CASSPEGSEKLFF
CDR3 DNA: TGTGCCAGCTCACCGGAAGGGAGTGAAAAACTGTTTTTT

clone size: NA
D gene: NA
CDR3 length: 15
V gene: TRBV7-3
J gene: TRBJ2-2
CDR3 protein: CASLNGGWGAGELFF
CDR3 DNA: TGTGCCAGCCTCAACGGGGGTTGGGGGGCCGGGGAGCTGTTTTTT

clone size: NA
D gene: TRBD1
CDR3 length: 15
V gene: TRBV27
J gene: TRBJ1-1
CDR3 protein: CASSPMTGANTEAFF
CDR3 DNA: TGTGCCAGCAGTCCCATGACAGGGGCGAACACTGAAGCTTTCTTT

clone size: NA
D gene: TRBD2
CDR3 length: 17
V gene: TRBV7-6
J gene: TRBJ2-5
CDR3 protein: CASSTGLAGGGPETQYF
CDR3 DNA: TGTGCCAGCAGCACGGGACTAGCGGGGGGCGGGCCTGAGACCCAGTACTTC

clone size: many
D gene: TRBD1
CDR3 length: 17
V gene: TRBV4-1
J gene: TRBJ1-1
CDR3 protein: CASSQVLGQAAGGEAFF
CDR3 DNA: TGCGCCAGCAGCCAAGTTCTCGGACAGGCGGCGGGGGGTGAAGCTTTCTTT

clone size: few
D gene: NA
CDR3 length: 14
V gene: TRBV4-1
J gene: TRBJ1-1
CDR3 protein: CASSPRGENTEAFF
CDR3 DNA: TGCGCCAGCAGCCCTCGGGGGGAGAACACTGAAGCTTTCTTT

clone size: NA
D gene: NA
CDR3 length: 13
V gene: TRBV6-5
J gene: TRBJ1-1
CDR3 protein: CASSSQAFTEAFF
CDR3 DNA: TGTGCCAGCAGCTCACAGGCGTTCACTGAAGCTTTCTTT